This TCR beta chain is from a study of T cell responses to AZD1222 COVID-19 vaccine. Study-level points and caveats: Recipients of two AZD1222 doses showed rising Spike-specific TCR breadth and depth. Recipients of AZD1222 seropositive at baseline numbered only 5 or 6.

The CDR3 runs 14 residues. Trimming cost V 4 bases and J 2 bases, with 11 bases left between them. CDR1 is SGHRS and CDR2 is YFSETQ in the germline V gene. Remarks on this clone: Its antigen is undetermined.

TCRdb's copy holds only in-frame clones and misses some; the assay was immunoSEQ multiplex PCR. The sample lists about 160,000 clones, around 90% occurring once. The V call is TRBV5-1, the J call TRBJ2-3; a possible D gene is TRBD2 (6 bases). This specimen consisted of peripheral blood, obtained 28 days after the second AZD1222 dose. This TCR came from an adult who received the AZD1222 COVID-19 vaccine. In DNA, the CDR3 is TGCGCCAGCAGCCTAGCGAAACCCACAGATACGCAGTATTTT. Protein product: CASSLAKPTDTQYF.